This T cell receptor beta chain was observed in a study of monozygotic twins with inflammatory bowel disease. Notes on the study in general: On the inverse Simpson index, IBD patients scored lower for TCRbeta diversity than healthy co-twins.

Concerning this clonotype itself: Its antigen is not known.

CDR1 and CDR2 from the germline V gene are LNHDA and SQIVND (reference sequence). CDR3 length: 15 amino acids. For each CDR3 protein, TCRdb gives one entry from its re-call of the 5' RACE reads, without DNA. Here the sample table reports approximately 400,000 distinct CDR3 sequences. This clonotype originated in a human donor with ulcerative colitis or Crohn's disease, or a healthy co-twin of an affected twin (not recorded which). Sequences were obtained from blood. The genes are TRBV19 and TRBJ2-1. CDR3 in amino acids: CASRNGDPVVNEQFF. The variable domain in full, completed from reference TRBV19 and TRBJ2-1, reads DGGITQSPKYLFRKEGQNVTLSCEQNLNHDAMYWYRQDPGQGLRLIYYSQIVNDFQKGDIAEGYSVSREKKESFPLTVTSAQKNPTAFYLCASRNGDPVVNEQFFGPGTRLTVL.